These T cell receptor beta chains were read from a single sample in a study of blood T cell repertoires in COVID-19. Repertoires were generated with immunoSEQ multiplex PCR, while TCRdb's copy carries only in-frame clones and drops some. The table lists some 90,000 clones, about 88% of them singletons. The specimen was peripheral blood. These receptors originate from a man older than 75 with active or convalescent COVID-19. Each CDR3 is given with its conserved first and last residue. The D gene is left open where the match is weak. Size is omitted from some rows. Given values are once, few, many or a class for expanded clones.

v_gene,j_gene,abundance,d_gene,CDR3nt,CDR3aa
TRBV3-1/TRBV3-2,TRBJ2-1,NA,NA,TGTGCCAGCAGCCAAGGGGACTTTATGGGCAATGAGCAGTTCTTC,CASSQGDFMGNEQFF
TRBV19,TRBJ1-1,NA,TRBD1,TGTGCCAGTATCCCAAGGACCCACAGGGGAAACACTGAAGCTTTCTTT,CASIPRTHRGNTEAFF
TRBV2,TRBJ1-2,NA,TRBD1,TGTGCCAGCAGTCATAGACAGGGGAATGGCTACACCTTC,CASSHRQGNGYTF
TRBV7-3,TRBJ1-1,NA,TRBD1,TGTGCCAGCAGCCCCGGGACAGGGTCTCCTCGGGCTTTCTTT,CASSPGTGSPRAFF
TRBV18,TRBJ2-2,NA,NA,TGTGCCAGCTCACCCTCGAACACCGGGGAGCTGTTTTTT,CASSPSNTGELFF
TRBV16,TRBJ2-2,NA,NA,TGTGCCAGCAGCCAAACTCGCGCCGGGGAGCTGTTTTTT,CASSQTRAGELFF
TRBV4-2,TRBJ2-7,NA,NA,TGTGCCAGCAGCCAAGATGTGGGGAGCTACGAGCAGTACTTC,CASSQDVGSYEQYF
TRBV30,TRBJ2-7,NA,NA,TGTGCCTGGAGCCCTCTCTCAGGAATCTCCTACGAGCAGTACTTC,CAWSPLSGISYEQYF
TRBV19,TRBJ1-2,NA,NA,TGTGCCAGTAGTATCACCGGCCCAGGCACTTCTGGCTACACCTTC,CASSITGPGTSGYTF
TRBV28,TRBJ2-7,NA,TRBD1,TGTGCCAGCAGTCCCCGTCCCGGGACAGCATACGAGCAGTACTTC,CASSPRPGTAYEQYF
TRBV5-4,TRBJ2-1,NA,TRBD1,TGTGCCAGCAGCCTCGGGACAGGTTATAATGAGCAGTTCTTC,CASSLGTGYNEQFF
TRBV4-3,TRBJ2-1,NA,TRBD2,TGCGCCAGCAGCCGCGCCCGCCACGACGGGGGGTATGAGCAGTTCTTC,CASSRARHDGGYEQFF
TRBV7-2,TRBJ2-1,NA,TRBD2,TGTGCCAGCAGCCGGACTAGCCCCTACAATGAGCAGTTCTTC,CASSRTSPYNEQFF
TRBV18,TRBJ2-7,few,NA,TGTGCCAGCTCCCCCGGGACAAGGGCAGGCGAGCAGTACTTC,CASSPGTRAGEQYF
TRBV11-3,TRBJ2-3,NA,TRBD1,TGTGCCAGCAGCTTGTGGACAGGGGGCACAGATACGCAGTATTTT,CASSLWTGGTDTQYF
TRBV14,TRBJ1-2,NA,TRBD1,TGTGCCAGCAGCCGGACAGGGGGGAGTGTCGGCGGCTACACCTTC,CASSRTGGSVGGYTF
TRBV7-6,TRBJ2-7,NA,NA,TGTGCCAGCAGCTCCTTATACAGGGTTCACGAGCAGTACTTC,CASSSLYRVHEQYF
TRBV5-4,TRBJ2-1,NA,TRBD2,TGTGCCAGCAGCCTTGGGACTAGCGGGAGCTCCTACAATGAGCAGTTCTTC,CASSLGTSGSSYNEQFF
TRBV27,TRBJ1-1,NA,NA,TGTGCCAGCAGTTTAGGGGGCGGAGGAAACACTGAAGCTTTCTTT,CASSLGGGGNTEAFF
TRBV7-2,TRBJ1-3,few,NA,TGTGCCAGCAGCTTAGCCCCCACAGGGACCGGAAACACCATATATTTT,CASSLAPTGTGNTIYF
TRBV19,TRBJ1-1,NA,NA,TGTGCCAGTAGTATGGACACCCTGAACACTGAAGCTTTCTTT,CASSMDTLNTEAFF
TRBV4-1,TRBJ1-5,NA,NA,TGCGCCAGCAGCCAAGACAGAAATCAGCCCCAGCATTTT,CASSQDRNQPQHF
TRBV5-6,TRBJ2-7,once,NA,TGTGCCAGCAGCTTGATAGACTACGAGCAGTACTTC,CASSLIDYEQYF
TRBV5-5,TRBJ1-5,NA,NA,TGTGCCAGCAGCTCGGACAGTTTCCAGCCCCAGCATTTT,CASSSDSFQPQHF
TRBV19,TRBJ1-6,few,TRBD1,TGTGCCAGTAGTATGGACAGGGGGAATTCACCCCTCCACTTT,CASSMDRGNSPLHF
TRBV29-1,TRBJ1-1,NA,TRBD1,TGCAGCGTTAGCGTCGGGACAGGGTCGAACACTGAAGCTTTCTTT,CSVSVGTGSNTEAFF
TRBV9,TRBJ2-1,NA,NA,TGTGCCAGCAGCGTAGAGAGGTCCAGTAATGAGCAGTTCTTC,CASSVERSSNEQFF
TRBV10-3,TRBJ2-1,NA,NA,TGTGCCACCGCGAATGAGCAGTTCTTC,CATANEQFF